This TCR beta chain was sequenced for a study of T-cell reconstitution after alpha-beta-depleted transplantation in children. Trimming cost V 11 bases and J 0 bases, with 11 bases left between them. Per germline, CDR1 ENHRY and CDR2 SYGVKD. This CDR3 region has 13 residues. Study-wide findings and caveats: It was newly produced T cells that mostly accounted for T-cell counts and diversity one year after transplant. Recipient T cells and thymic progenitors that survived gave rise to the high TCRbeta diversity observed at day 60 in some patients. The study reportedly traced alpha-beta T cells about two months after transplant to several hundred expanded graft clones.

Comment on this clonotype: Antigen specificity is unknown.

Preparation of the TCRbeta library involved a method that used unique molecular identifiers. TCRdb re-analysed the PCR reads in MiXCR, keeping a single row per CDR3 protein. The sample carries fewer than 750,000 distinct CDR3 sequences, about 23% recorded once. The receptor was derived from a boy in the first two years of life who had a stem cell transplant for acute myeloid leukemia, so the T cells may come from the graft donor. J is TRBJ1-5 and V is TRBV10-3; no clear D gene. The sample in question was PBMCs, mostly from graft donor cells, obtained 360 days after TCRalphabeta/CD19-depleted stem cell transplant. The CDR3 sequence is CASVGDSNQPQHF. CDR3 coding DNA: TGTGCCTCTGTTGGGGATAGCAATCAGCCCCAGCATTTT.